This passage covers 20 T cell receptor beta chains from one sample sequenced in a study of CXCR3-negative and CXCR3-positive naive CD8 T cells. UMI labels and 5' RACE were used to prepare the TRB cDNA libraries. With the 5' RACE reads reprocessed, TCRdb shows one record per CDR3 protein and no DNA. In all, the sample yields some 49,000 distinct CDR3 sequences. The sample taken for sequencing was naive CXCR3- CD8+ T cells from blood. Stated subset: CD45RO-CCR7+CD27+CD95- naive CD8+ T cells lacking CXCR3 (TNR3-). The receptors originated from a human donor in good health. Some clones in this sample may be carry-over from other donors' samples.

The chain is built from TRBV7-9 and TRBJ1-1. Germline CDR1 SEHNR, CDR2 FQNEAQ (reference sequence). The CDR3 is made up of 12 amino acids. The CDR3: CASVADRAEAFF.

The chain couples TRBV7-2 to TRBJ1-1. Germline CDR1 is SGHTA and CDR2 is FQGNSA. The CDR3 is made up of 14 amino acids. CDR3: CASSLYGPLVEAFF.

V and J are TRBV4-1 and TRBJ2-1; TCRdb's assignment of TRBD1 cannot be checked, as there is no DNA. Germline assignment: CDR1 MGHRA and CDR2 YSYEKL. This CDR3 spans 18 amino acids. The CDR3 spells CASSQDMLRDRSYNEQFF.

The V gene is TRBV28, the J gene TRBJ2-7. Germline assignment: CDR1 MDHEN and CDR2 SYDVKM. This CDR3 is built from 14 residues. CDR3 residues: CASSLSRGSYEQYF.

This sequence joins TRBV28 and TRBJ2-7. Germline CDR1 reads MDHEN; CDR2 reads SYDVKM. This CDR3 contains 14 residues. CDR3 region: CASSRRTGAYEQYF.

The rearrangement links TRBV29-1 to TRBJ1-2; TCRdb calls TRBD1, which cannot be checked without DNA. The CDR3 totals 13 residues. Per germline, CDR1 SQVTM and CDR2 ANQGSEA. CDR3 protein: CSVGAGGLDGYTF.

CDR3 in amino acids: CASSLARLAGDNSYEQYF. This chain uses TRBV7-2 with TRBJ2-7; TCRdb names TRBD2, which stays unverified in the absence of DNA. This CDR3 is 18 amino acids long. The germline CDR1 and CDR2 sequences are SGHTA and FQGNSA.

The chain joins TRBV29-1 to TRBJ2-1. The CDR3 runs 15 residues. Germline CDR1 and CDR2: SQVTM and ANQGSEA. Here the CDR3 reads CSVDLLTYLANEQFF.

The V call is TRBV6-5, the J call TRBJ2-1. This CDR3 has 16 residues. In germline, CDR1 is MNHEY, CDR2 SVGAGI. CDR3 amino acids: CASSYSKPVTYNEQFF.

V gene TRBV29-1 combines with J gene TRBJ2-1; there is no DNA to check the TCRdb D call of TRBD1. CDR3 length equals 12 residues. Germline V gene data show CDR1 as SQVTM and CDR2 as ANQGSEA. CDR3 sequence reads: CSSRTGRNEQFF.

The J gene is TRBJ2-1, the V gene TRBV7-7; with no DNA, the TCRdb D assignment of TRBD2 cannot be verified. This CDR3 is built from 19 residues. Germline-derived CDR1 and CDR2 are SSHAT and FNYEAQ (reference sequence). The CDR3: CASSLAPTSGGVISNEQFF. The full variable domain, completed using reference TRBV7-7 and TRBJ2-1, is GAGVSQSPRYKVTKRGQDVTLRCDPISSHATLYWYQQALGQGPEFLTYFNYEAQPDKSGLPSDRFSAERPEGSISTLTIQRTEQRDSAMYRCASSLAPTSGGVISNEQFFGPGTRLTVL.

The chain is built from TRBV3-1 and TRBJ1-1; the D gene TCRdb calls, TRBD1, cannot be checked with no DNA. The germline gives CDR1 LGHDT, CDR2 YNNKEL (reference sequence). The CDR3 contains 14 residues. This chain's CDR3 is CASSPAPWAAKAFF.

The V call is TRBV20-1, the J call TRBJ2-7; TCRdb's assignment of TRBD1 cannot be checked, as there is no DNA. CDR3 length: 13 amino acids. Per germline, CDR1 DFQATT and CDR2 SNEGSKA (reference sequence). CDR3 amino acids: CSATPKGRYEQYF.

This rearrangement joins TRBV29-1 to TRBJ1-2; TCRdb's D gene call, TRBD1, goes unchecked for lack of DNA. CDR1 is SQVTM and CDR2 is ANQGSEA in the germline V gene. The CDR3 length is 12 residues. CDR3 loop: CSVAGGGDGYTF.

V and J are TRBV7-2 and TRBJ2-3; without DNA, the TCRdb call of TRBD2 cannot be checked. CDR3 length: 15 residues. The germline V gene encodes CDR1 SGHTA and CDR2 FQGNSA. CDR3 sequence: CASSLVSGGTDTQYF.

The chain employs TRBV11-2 and TRBJ1-2; TCRdb lists TRBD1, though no DNA is available to test this call. There are 14 residues in the CDR3. CDR1 and CDR2 from the germline V gene are SGHAT and FQNNGV. The CDR3 loop reads CASTHLGRNYGYTF.

This chain links TRBV29-1 with TRBJ2-3; TCRdb lists TRBD2, though no DNA is available to test this call. CDR3 length: 18 amino acids. CDR1 is SQVTM and CDR2 is ANQGSEA in the germline V gene. The CDR3 sequence: CSVEDPFLAGVNTDTQYF.

The gene calls are TRBV24-1 and TRBJ2-1; lacking DNA, the TRBD1 call made by TCRdb goes unchecked. Germline CDR1 reads KGHDR; CDR2 reads SFDVKD. The CDR3 covers 16 residues. The CDR3 sequence is CATSDTGERILGEQFF.

The rearrangement joins TRBV7-2 to TRBJ2-7; TCRdb calls TRBD2, which cannot be checked without DNA. The CDR3 extends over 16 amino acids. CDR1 and CDR2 (germline): SGHTA, FQGNSA. The CDR3 loop is CASSARLAGGTYEQYF.

The genes are TRBV6-5 and TRBJ1-4; TCRdb's D gene call, TRBD1, goes unchecked for lack of DNA. Germline V CDR1 and CDR2: MNHEY, SVGAGI. The CDR3 runs to 15 residues. The CDR3 sequence: CASSPDTQGPEKLFF.